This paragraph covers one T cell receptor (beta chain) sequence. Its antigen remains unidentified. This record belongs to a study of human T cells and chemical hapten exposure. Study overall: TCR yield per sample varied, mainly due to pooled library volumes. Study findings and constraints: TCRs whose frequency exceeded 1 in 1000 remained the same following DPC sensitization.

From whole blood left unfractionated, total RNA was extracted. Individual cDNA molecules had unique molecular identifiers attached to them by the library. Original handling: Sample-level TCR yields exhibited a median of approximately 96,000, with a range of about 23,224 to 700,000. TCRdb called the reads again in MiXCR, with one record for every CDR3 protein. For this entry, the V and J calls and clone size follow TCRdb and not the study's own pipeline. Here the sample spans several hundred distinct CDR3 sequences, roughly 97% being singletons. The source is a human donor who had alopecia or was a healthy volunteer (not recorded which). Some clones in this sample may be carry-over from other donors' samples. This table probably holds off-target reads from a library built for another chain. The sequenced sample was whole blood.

The CDR3 reads CASSLVQGEETGELFF. CDR3 coding DNA: TGTGCCAGCAGCTTAGTTCAGGGTGAGGAGACCGGGGAGCTGTTTTTT. The chain has TRBV7-9 and TRBJ2-2, with D perhaps matching TRBD1 (5 bases). V was trimmed by 1 base and J by 5 bases, leaving 14 bases between them. Germline CDR1 reads SEHNR; CDR2 reads FQNEAQ (reference sequence). The CDR3 consists of 16 residues.